The 3 T cell receptor beta chains reported below all come from one sample, sequenced in a study of vaccination and CD4 T cells after COVID-19. What these receptors recognize is not known. CD4+ T cells that had been cultured provided DNA sequenced with the Oncomine TCR Beta short-read assay. Each CDR3 protein gets one entry after TCRdb re-called the PCR reads with MiXCR. The sample contains approximately 4,100 distinct CDR3 sequences, over 15% of which appear only once. Described treatment: 10-day PBMC culture with coronavirus spike peptide pools or control peptides (ViraFEST assay). The sample was CD4+ T cells from blood, cultured in vitro. These receptors were collected from a human donor who had recovered from COVID-19.

The table lists this clonotype with a few counts. CDR3 DNA: TGTGCCAGCAGCTCAAGAAGCGTGATCACAGATACGCAGTATTTT. Amino acid sequence: CASSSRSVITDTQYF. V is TRBV5-4 and J is TRBJ2-3; D unresolved. V lost 3 bases, J lost 2 bases, and 13 bases lay in between. In germline, CDR1 is SGHNT, CDR2 YYREEE (reference sequence). The CDR3 contains 15 residues.

This clonotype was seen more than once but under ten times. The chain has TRBV7-9 and TRBJ2-1, with a weak D call TRBD2 (7 bases). V was shortened by 5 bases and J by 7 bases, with 27 bases between the two germline ends. The germline CDR1 and CDR2 sequences are SEHNR and FQNEAQ (reference sequence). CDR3 size: 18 residues. The CDR3: CASSPRNSGGGGRNEQFF. CDR3 DNA: TGTGCCAGCAGCCCCCGCAATTCGGGGGGCGGGGGACGTAATGAGCAGTTCTTC.

This clonotype came up a few times. The V call is TRBV19, the J call TRBJ1-5; D is perhaps TRBD1 (6 bases). The V gene's germline CDR1 is LNHDA and CDR2 SQIVND (reference sequence). Trimming pared 5 bases from V and 6 bases from J, leaving 14 bases between. CDR3 size: 14 residues. CDR3: CASSVQGFRQPQHF. The CDR3 DNA follows: TGTGCCAGTAGTGTACAGGGTTTTCGTCAGCCCCAGCATTTT.